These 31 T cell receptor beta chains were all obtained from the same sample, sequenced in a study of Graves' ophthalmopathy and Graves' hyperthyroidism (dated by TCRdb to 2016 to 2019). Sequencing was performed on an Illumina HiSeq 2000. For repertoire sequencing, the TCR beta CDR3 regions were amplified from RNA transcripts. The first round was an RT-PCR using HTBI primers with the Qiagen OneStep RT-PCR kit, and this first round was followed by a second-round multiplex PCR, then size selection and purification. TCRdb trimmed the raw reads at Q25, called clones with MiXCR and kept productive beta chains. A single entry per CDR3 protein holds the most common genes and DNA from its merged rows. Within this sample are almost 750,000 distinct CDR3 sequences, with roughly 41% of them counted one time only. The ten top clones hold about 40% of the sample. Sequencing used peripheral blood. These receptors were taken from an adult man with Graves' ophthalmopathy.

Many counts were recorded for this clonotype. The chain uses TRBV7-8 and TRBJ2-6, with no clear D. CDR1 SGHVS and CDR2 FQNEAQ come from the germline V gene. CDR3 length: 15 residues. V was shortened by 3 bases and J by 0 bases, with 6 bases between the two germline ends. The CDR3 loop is CASSFRISGANVLTF. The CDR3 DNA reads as TGTGCCAGCAGCTTCCGTATCTCTGGGGCCAACGTCCTGACTTTC.

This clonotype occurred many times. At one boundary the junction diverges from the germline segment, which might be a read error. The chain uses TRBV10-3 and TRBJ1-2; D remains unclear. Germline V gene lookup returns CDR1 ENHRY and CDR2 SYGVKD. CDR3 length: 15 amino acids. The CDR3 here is CASSERTLTPYGYTF. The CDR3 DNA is TGTGCCAGCAGTGAAAGGACCCTCACCCCCTATGGCTACACCTTC.

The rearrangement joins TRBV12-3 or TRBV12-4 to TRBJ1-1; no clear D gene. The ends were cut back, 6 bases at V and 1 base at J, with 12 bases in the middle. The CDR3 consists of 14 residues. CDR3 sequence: CASSQNPENTEAFF. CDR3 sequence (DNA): TGTGCCAGCAGCCAGAACCCGGAGAACACTGAAGCTTTCTTT.

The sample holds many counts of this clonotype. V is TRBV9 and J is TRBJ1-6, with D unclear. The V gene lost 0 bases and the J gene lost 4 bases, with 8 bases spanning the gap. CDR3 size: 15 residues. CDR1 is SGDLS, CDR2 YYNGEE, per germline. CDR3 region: CASSVGQYYNSPLHF. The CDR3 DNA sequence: TGTGCCAGCAGCGTAGGGCAGTATTATAATTCACCCCTCCACTTT.

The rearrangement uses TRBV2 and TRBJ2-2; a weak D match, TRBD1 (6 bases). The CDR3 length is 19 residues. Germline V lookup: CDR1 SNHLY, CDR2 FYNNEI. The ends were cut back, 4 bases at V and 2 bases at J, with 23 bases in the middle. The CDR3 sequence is CASSGPARLTGINTGELFF. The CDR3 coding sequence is TGTGCCAGCAGTGGACCCGCCAGATTAACAGGGATAAACACCGGGGAGCTGTTTTTT.

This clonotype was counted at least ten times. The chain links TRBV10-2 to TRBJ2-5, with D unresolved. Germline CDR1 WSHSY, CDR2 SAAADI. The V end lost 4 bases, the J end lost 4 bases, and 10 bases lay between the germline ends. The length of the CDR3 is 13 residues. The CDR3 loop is CASSVKIRETQYF. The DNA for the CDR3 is TGCGCCAGCAGTGTCAAAATTCGAGAGACCCAGTACTTC.

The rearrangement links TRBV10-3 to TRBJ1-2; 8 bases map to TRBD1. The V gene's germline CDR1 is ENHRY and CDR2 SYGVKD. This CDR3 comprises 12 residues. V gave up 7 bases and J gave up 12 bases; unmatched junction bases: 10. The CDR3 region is CAITGTGSGNTF. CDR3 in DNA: TGTGCCATCACCGGGACAGGCTCCGGAAACACCTTC.

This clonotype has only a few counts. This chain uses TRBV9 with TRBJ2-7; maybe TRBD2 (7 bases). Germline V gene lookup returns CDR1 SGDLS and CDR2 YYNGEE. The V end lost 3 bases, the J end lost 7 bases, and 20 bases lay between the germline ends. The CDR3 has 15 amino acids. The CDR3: CASSADVAGAWEQYF. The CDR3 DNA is TGTGCCAGCAGCGCCGATGTCGCGGGGGCCTGGGAGCAGTACTTC.

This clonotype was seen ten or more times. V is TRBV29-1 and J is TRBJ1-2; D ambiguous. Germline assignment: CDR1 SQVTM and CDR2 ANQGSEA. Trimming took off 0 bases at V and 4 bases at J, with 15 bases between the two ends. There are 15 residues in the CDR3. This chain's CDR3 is CSVEESFPYFYGYTF. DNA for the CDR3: TGCAGCGTTGAAGAGAGTTTCCCGTACTTCTATGGCTACACCTTC.

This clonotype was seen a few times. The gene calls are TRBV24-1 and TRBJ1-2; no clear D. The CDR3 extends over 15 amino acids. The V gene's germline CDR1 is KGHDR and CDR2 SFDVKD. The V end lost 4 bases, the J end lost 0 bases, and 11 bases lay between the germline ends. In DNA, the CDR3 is TGTGCCACCAGTGACGGGCAGGCATCTAACTATGGCTACACCTTC. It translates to CATSDGQASNYGYTF.

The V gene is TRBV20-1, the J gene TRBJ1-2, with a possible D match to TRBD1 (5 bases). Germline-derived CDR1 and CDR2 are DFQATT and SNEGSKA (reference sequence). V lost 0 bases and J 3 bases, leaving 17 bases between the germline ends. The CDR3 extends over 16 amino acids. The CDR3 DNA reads TGCAGTGCTAGAGATCTCGGGTACCAAGGGGACTATGGCTACACCTTC. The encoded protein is CSARDLGYQGDYGYTF.

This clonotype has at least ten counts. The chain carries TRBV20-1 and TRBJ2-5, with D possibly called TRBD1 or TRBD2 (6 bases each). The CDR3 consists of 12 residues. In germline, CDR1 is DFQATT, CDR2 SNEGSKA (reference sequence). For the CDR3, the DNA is TGCAGAGTGAGGGGGGCAGGTGTGACCCAGTACTTC. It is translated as CRVRGAGVTQYF.

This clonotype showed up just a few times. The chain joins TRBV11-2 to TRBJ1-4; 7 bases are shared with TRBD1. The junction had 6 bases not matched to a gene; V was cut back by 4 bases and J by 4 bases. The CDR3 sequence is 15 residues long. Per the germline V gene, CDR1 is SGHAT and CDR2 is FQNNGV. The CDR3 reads CASSSSRGVNEKLFF. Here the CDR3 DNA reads TGTGCCAGCAGCTCTTCCAGGGGGGTTAATGAAAAACTGTTTTTT. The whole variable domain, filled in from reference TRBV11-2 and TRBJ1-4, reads EAGVAQSPRYKIIEKRQSVAFWCNPISGHATLYWYQQILGQGPKLLIQFQNNGVVDDSQLPKDRFSAERLKGVDSTLKIQPAKLEDSAVYLCASSSSRGVNEKLFFGSGTQLSVL.

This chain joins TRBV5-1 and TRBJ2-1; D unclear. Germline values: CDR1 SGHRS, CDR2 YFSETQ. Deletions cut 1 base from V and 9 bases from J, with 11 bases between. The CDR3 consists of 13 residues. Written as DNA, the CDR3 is TGCGCCAGCAGCTTGCCAGGTGCAGGTGAGCAGTTCTTC. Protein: CASSLPGAGEQFF.

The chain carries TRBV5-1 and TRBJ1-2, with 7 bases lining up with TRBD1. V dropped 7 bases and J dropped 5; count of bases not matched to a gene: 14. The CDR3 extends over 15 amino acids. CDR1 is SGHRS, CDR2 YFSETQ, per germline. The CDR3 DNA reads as TGCGCCAGCGGACGTACCGGGACAGAACCGTATGGCTACACCTTC. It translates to CASGRTGTEPYGYTF.

The CDR3 DNA is TGTGCCAGCAGCTTAATAGCCGGACACTCTGGGGCCAACGTCCTGACTTTC. Its translation is CASSLIAGHSGANVLTF. The chain joins TRBV5-4 to TRBJ2-6; D possibly corresponds to TRBD1 (5 bases). The germline CDR1 and CDR2 sequences are SGHNT and YYREEE (reference sequence). The CDR3 spans 17 residues. The V gene lost 2 bases and the J gene lost 0 bases, with 12 bases spanning the gap.

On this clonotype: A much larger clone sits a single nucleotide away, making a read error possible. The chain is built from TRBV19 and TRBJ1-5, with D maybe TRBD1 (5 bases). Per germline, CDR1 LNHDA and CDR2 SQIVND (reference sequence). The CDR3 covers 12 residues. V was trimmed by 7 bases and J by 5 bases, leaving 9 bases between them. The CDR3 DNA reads TGTGCCAGTAATGTAGGGGATCAGCCCCAGCATTTT. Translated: CASNVGDQPQHF.

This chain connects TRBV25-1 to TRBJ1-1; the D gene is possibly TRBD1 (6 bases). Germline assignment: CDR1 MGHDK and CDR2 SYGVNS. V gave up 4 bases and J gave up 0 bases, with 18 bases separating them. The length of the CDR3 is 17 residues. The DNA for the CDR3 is TGTGCCAGCAGTGCTAGGAATACAGGGAGGGTGAACACTGAAGCTTTCTTT. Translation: CASSARNTGRVNTEAFF.

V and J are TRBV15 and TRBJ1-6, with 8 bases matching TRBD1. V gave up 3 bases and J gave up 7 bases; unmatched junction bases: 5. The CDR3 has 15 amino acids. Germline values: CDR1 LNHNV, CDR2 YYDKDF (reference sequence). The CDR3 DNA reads TGTGCCACCAGCAGGGTTACAGGGGGGAATTCACCCCTCCACTTT. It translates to CATSRVTGGNSPLHF.

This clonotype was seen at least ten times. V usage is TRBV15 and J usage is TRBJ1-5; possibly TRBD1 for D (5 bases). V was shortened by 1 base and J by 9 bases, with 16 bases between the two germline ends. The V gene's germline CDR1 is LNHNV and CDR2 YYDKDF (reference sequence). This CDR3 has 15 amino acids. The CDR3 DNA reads TGTGCCACCAGCAGAGGCAGGGTGGGGGGATGGCCCCAGCATTTT. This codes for CATSRGRVGGWPQHF.

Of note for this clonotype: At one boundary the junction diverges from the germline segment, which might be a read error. CDR3 DNA sequence: TGTGCCAGCAACACAGGGTACCAAGAGACCCAGTGCTTC. This gives the protein CASNTGYQETQCF. V is TRBV5-4 and J is TRBJ2-5, with D possibly being TRBD1 (6 bases). Per the germline V gene, CDR1 is SGHNT and CDR2 is YYREEE (reference sequence). The CDR3 spans 13 residues.

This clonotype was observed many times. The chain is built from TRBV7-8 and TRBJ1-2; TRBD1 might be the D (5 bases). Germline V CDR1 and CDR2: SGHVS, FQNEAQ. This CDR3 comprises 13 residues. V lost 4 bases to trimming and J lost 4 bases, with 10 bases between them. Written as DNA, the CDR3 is TGTGCCAGCAGCTCGGGACGGAGCTATGGCTACACCTTC. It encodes CASSSGRSYGYTF.

The CDR3 here is CASSEWELLNGYTF. CDR3 sequence (DNA): TGTGCCAGCAGTGAATGGGAGCTCTTGAATGGCTACACCTTC. This sequence joins TRBV2 and TRBJ1-2; D is undetermined. The CDR3 extends over 14 amino acids. Germline V CDR1 and CDR2: SNHLY, FYNNEI. V was pared by 2 bases and J by 6 bases, with 13 bases between.

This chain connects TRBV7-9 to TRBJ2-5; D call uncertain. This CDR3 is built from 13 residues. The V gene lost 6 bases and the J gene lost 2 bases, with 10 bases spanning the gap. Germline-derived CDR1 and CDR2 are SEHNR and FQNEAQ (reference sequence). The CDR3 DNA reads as TGTGCCAGCAGTTACGGCAGACAAGAGACCCAGTACTTC. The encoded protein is CASSYGRQETQYF.

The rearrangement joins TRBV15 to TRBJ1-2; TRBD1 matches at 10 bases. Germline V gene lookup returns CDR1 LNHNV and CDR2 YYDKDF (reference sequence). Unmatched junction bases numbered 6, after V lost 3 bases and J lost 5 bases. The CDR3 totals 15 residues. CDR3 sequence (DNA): TGTGCCACCAGCAGCCTCGGGACAGGGGCATATGGCTACACCTTC. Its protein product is CATSSLGTGAYGYTF.

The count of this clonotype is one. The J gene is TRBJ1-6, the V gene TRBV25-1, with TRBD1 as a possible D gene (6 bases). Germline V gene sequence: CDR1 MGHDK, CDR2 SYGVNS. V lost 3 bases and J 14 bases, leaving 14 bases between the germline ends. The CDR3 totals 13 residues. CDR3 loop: CASSDPGDSALHF. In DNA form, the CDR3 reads TGTGCCAGCAGTGATCCAGGGGATTCGGCCCTCCACTTT.

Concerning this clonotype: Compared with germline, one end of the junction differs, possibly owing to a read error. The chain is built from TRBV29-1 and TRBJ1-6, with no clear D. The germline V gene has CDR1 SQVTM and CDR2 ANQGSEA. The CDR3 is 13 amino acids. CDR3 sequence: CNVARVSNSPLHF. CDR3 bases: TGCAACGTTGCTCGGGTCAGTAATTCACCCCTCCACTTT. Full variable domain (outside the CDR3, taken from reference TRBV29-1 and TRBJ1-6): SAVISQKPSRDICQRGTSLTIQCQVDSQVTMMFWYRQQPGQSLTLIATANQGSEATYESGFVIDKFPISRPNLTFSTLTVSNMSPEDSSIYLCNVARVSNSPLHFGNGTRLTVT.

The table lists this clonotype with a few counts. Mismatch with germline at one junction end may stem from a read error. CDR3 loop: CASSPGAGTSGETQYF. CDR3 coding DNA: TGTGCTAGCAGCCCCGGAGCCGGGACCAGCGGCGAGACCCAGTACTTC. V gene TRBV7-9 combines with J gene TRBJ2-5; either TRBD1 or TRBD2 may fit D (5 bases each). CDR1 is SEHNR and CDR2 is FQNEAQ in the germline V gene (reference sequence). The CDR3 is 16 amino acids.

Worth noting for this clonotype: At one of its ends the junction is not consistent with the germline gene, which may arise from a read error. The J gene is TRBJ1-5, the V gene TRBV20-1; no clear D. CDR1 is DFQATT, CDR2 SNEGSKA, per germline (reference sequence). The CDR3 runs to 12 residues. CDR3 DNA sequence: TGCAGTGCTAGGGTCGTGGGCGGGCCCCTGCATTTT. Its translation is CSARVVGGPLHF.

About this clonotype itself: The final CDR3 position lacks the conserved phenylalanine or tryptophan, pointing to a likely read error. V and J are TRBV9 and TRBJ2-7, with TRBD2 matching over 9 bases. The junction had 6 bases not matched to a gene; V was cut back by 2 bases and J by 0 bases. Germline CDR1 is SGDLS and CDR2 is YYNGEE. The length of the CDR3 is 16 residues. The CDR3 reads CASSVGAGGSSYEQYY. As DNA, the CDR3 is TGTGCCAGCAGCGTTGGAGCGGGAGGTTCCTCCTACGAGCAGTACTAC.

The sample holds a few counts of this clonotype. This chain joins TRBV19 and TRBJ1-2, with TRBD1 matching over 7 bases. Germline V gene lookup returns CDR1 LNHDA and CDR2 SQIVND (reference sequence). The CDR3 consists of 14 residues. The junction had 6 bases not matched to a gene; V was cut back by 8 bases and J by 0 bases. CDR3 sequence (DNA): TGTGCCAGTGGGCCGGGACAGACTAACTATGGCTACACCTTC. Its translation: CASGPGQTNYGYTF.